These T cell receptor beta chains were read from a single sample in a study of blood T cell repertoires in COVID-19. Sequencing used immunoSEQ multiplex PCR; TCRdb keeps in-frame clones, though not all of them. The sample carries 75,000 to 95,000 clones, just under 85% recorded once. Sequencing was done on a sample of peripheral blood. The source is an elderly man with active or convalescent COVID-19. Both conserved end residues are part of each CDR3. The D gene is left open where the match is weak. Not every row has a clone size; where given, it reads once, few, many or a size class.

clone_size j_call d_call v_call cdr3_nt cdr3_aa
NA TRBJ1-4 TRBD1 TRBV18 TGTGCCAGCTCACCGGGACAGGGTCTAAATGAAAAACTGTTTTTT CASSPGQGLNEKLFF
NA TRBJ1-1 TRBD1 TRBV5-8 TGTGCCAGCAGCTTGTGGACAGGAGTGAACACTGAAGCTTTCTTT CASSLWTGVNTEAFF
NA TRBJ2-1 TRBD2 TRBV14 TGTGCCAGCAGCCCCTCGAAGGGTAGCGGGAGATGGCCCTACAATGAGCAGTTCTTC CASSPSKGSGRWPYNEQFF
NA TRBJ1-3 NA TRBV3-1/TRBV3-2 TGTGCCAGCAGCCAAATTAGGGACATAGCAAGATCTGGAAACACCATATATTTT CASSQIRDIARSGNTIYF
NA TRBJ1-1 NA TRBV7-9 TGTGCCAGCGCATTTACGAGGGTGTCGGCCACTGAAGCTTTCTTT CASAFTRVSATEAFF
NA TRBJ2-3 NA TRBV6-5 TGTGCCAGCACCCTACTAAGGCCCAGCACAGATACGCAGTATTTT CASTLLRPSTDTQYF
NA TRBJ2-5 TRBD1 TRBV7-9 TGTGCCAGCAGCGCAGGGACAGGGGGAGAAGAGACCCAGTACTTC CASSAGTGGEETQYF
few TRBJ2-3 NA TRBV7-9 TGTGCCAGCAGGGGGGACTCCGGGGGAGATACGCAGTATTTT CASRGDSGGDTQYF
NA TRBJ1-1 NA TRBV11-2 TGTGCCAGCAGCTTAGCTGGGGGCTTCGCTGAAGCTTTCTTT CASSLAGGFAEAFF
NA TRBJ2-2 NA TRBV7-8 TGTGCCAGCAGCACTCTGAGAGTGAATGTGGGGACAAAGTCCACCGGGGAGCTGTTTTTT CASSTLRVNVGTKSTGELFF
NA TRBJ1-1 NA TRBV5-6 TGTGCCAGCAGCTACATACAGGGACGTAACACTGAAGCTTTCTTT CASSYIQGRNTEAFF
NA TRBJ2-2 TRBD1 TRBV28 TGTGCCAGCAGTACTCTAACAGGGGTGAACACCGGGGAGCTGTTTTTT CASSTLTGVNTGELFF
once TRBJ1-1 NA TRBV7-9 TGTGCCAGCAGCCCAACAGGGACTGAAGCTTTCTTT CASSPTGTEAFF
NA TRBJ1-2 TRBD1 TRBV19 TGTGCCAGTAGGGCTTCCGGGACAGACTATGGCTACACCTTC CASRASGTDYGYTF
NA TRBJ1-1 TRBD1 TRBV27 TGTGCCAGCAGTTTATCGATGGGTACAGGGGTACGAGCTGAAGCTTTCTTT CASSLSMGTGVRAEAFF
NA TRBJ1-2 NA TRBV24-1 TGTGCCACCAGTGACCCTACTACAGGGCACTATGGCTACACCTTC CATSDPTTGHYGYTF
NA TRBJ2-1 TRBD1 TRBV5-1 TGCGCCAGCAGCTTGACAGGGGGCGACGGCAATGAGCAGTTCTTC CASSLTGGDGNEQFF
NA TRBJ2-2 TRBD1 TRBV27 TGTGCCAGCATGAGGGACAGGATCACCGGGGAGCTGTTTTTT CASMRDRITGELFF
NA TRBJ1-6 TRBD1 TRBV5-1 TGCGCCAGCAGCTTGGCCGGGACAGGGGTTTCACCCCTCCACTTT CASSLAGTGVSPLHF
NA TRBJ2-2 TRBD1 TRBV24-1 TGTGCCACCAGTGTATGGGACAGGGGGTTTGGTGGGACCGGGGAGCTGTTTTTT CATSVWDRGFGGTGELFF